These 7 T cell receptor beta chains originate from one sample sequenced in a study of shared clonotypes between healthy human individuals. CD45RO negativity and positive selection for CCR7 defined naive CD8 cells, a population that excluded terminally differentiated effector memory CD45RA+ cells. Profiled with immunoSEQ multiplex PCR; TCRdb holds only in-frame clones, not every one. The sample shows 2 million to 2.5 million clones, about 93% of them seen only once. Sequences were obtained from naive CD8+ T cells from PBMCs. All receptors come from a man aged 18 to 29 in good health. Some clones in this sample may be carry-over from other donors' samples.

The chain employs TRBV9 and TRBJ1-3, with D possibly being TRBD1 (6 bases). V lost 5 bases, J lost 1 base, and 13 bases lay in between. In germline, CDR1 is SGDLS, CDR2 YYNGEE. CDR3 length: 15 residues. The CDR3 DNA sequence: TGTGCCAGCAGTGACCCAGGGGTGTCTGGAAACACCATATATTTT. Translated: CASSDPGVSGNTIYF. The full variable domain, with the rest looked up from reference TRBV9 and TRBJ1-3, is DSGVTQTPKHLITATGQRVTLRCSPRSGDLSVYWYQQSLDQGLQFLIQYYNGEERAKGNILERFSAQQFPDLHSELNLSSLELGDSALYFCASSDPGVSGNTIYFGEGSWLTVV.

The rearrangement joins TRBV12-5 to TRBJ2-1, with D hard to call. The CDR3 covers 18 residues. The V end was cut by 0 bases, the J end by 6 bases, with 21 bases between. Germline V gives CDR1 LGHNT, CDR2 FRNRAP. The CDR3 region is CASGLVEVGVSSPNEQFF. Written as DNA, the CDR3 is TGTGCTAGTGGTTTGGTAGAGGTAGGCGTCAGTTCGCCCAATGAGCAGTTCTTC.

The chain combines TRBV7-9 with TRBJ2-7; 9 bases fit TRBD1. This CDR3 comprises 14 residues. Germline V CDR1 and CDR2: SEHNR, FQNEAQ (reference sequence). Trimming at V came to 1 base and at J to 6 bases, leaving 4 bases not matched to a gene. CDR3: CASSLGTGDAEQYF. CDR3 DNA sequence: TGTGCCAGCAGCTTAGGGACAGGGGACGCCGAGCAGTACTTC.

This clone was recorded only once. The chain is built from TRBV11-2 and TRBJ1-5, with 8 bases that match TRBD1. This CDR3 contains 15 residues. The germline CDR1 and CDR2 sequences are SGHAT and FQNNGV. With 3 bases clipped from V and 1 base from J, the junction kept 2 bases outside the gene matches. In nucleotides, the CDR3 is TGTGCCAGCAGCTTGACAGGGGACAGCAATCAGCCCCAGCATTTT. This gives the protein CASSLTGDSNQPQHF.

The V gene is TRBV28, the J gene TRBJ2-1; D is ambiguous. The CDR3 loop spans 14 amino acids. Trimming removed 6 bases at V and 4 bases at J, with 13 bases between. CDR1 is MDHEN, CDR2 SYDVKM, per germline. CDR3 in DNA: TGTGCCAGCAGAAAGGACGCGAGATACAATGAGCAGTTCTTC. It encodes CASRKDARYNEQFF.

The chain combines TRBV14 with TRBJ2-7; D is unclear. The ends were cut back, 3 bases at V and 1 base at J, with 4 bases in the middle. Germline V gives CDR1 SGHDN, CDR2 FVKESK. This CDR3 contains 12 residues. CDR3 residues: CASSQTSYEQYF. The CDR3 coding sequence is TGTGCCAGCAGCCAGACTTCCTACGAGCAGTACTTC.

This chain joins TRBV2 and TRBJ2-4, with 8 nucleotides matching TRBD1. Per germline, CDR1 SNHLY and CDR2 FYNNEI. The CDR3 consists of 15 residues. After removal of 8 bases from V and 6 bases from J, the junction contained 12 bases not matched to a gene. The chain's CDR3 is CASGPGPGGGNIQYF. The CDR3 DNA is TGTGCCAGCGGCCCCGGTCCAGGGGGCGGAAACATTCAGTACTTC.